Each of the 27 T cell receptor beta chains below was sequenced from the same sample in a study of cytomegalovirus exposure and HLA in healthy donors. Using immunoSEQ multiplex PCR, the repertoire was profiled, and TCRdb retains in-frame clones only, with some absent. Among 200,000 to 250,000 clones, roughly 80% were seen once, and the ten largest hold 5.5% to 6.5%. What was sequenced was PBMCs. All receptors come from a woman between 18 and 29 years old in good health and CMV-seronegative.

This chain connects TRBV5-1 to TRBJ1-6, with 12 bases fitting TRBD1. CDR1 is SGHRS and CDR2 is YFSETQ in the germline V gene. This CDR3 spans 15 amino acids. The J segment lost 8 bases and the V segment lost 2 bases, leaving 2 bases of the junction unmatched. CDR3 residues: CASSLGTGGDSPLHF. CDR3 nucleotides: TGCGCCAGCAGCTTAGGGACAGGGGGCGATTCACCCCTCCACTTT.

The table lists this clone with a count of one. The chain couples TRBV25-1 to TRBJ1-3, with 7 bases aligning to TRBD1. V gave up 6 bases and J gave up 2 bases; unmatched junction bases: 7. Per the germline V gene, CDR1 is MGHDK and CDR2 is SYGVNS. The CDR3 has 15 residues. CDR3 amino acids: CASRATGEAGNTIYF. CDR3 in DNA: TGTGCCAGCAGGGCCACAGGGGAGGCTGGAAACACCATATATTTT.

This sequence joins TRBV4-1 and TRBJ1-2, with D tentatively TRBD1 (6 bases). CDR1 is MGHRA and CDR2 is YSYEKL in the germline V gene. This CDR3 is 15 amino acids long. V shed 4 bases and J shed 4 bases, with 16 bases lying between them. CDR3 sequence: CASSPLPTGSYGYTF. CDR3 nucleotide sequence: TGCGCCAGCAGCCCACTCCCGACAGGAAGCTATGGCTACACCTTC.

In this sample, this clone turned up a few times. The genes are TRBV30 and TRBJ1-5; D unclear. With 4 bases removed from V and 0 bases from J, the gap between germline ends came to 10 bases. The CDR3 has 14 amino acids. Germline CDR1 is GTSNPN and CDR2 is SVGIG (reference sequence). The CDR3 bases are TGTGCCTGGAATAACCCTTATAGCAATCAGCCCCAGCATTTT. As protein: CAWNNPYSNQPQHF. The full variable domain, in which reference TRBV30 and TRBJ1-5 provide the parts outside the CDR3, is SQTIHQWPATLVQPVGSPLSLECTVEGTSNPNLYWYRQAAGRGLQLLFYSVGIGQISSEVPQNLSASRPQDRQFILSSKKLLLSDSGFYLCAWNNPYSNQPQHFGDGTRLSIL.

This clone was seen just once. The genes are TRBV2 and TRBJ1-1; D uncertain. V lost 7 bases and J lost 8, with 14 bases in between. CDR1 is SNHLY, CDR2 FYNNEI, per germline. The CDR3 length is 12 residues. The CDR3 here is CASNLEGGEAFF. The CDR3 region has the DNA TGTGCCAGCAACCTGGAGGGAGGGGAAGCTTTCTTT.

The CDR3 nucleotides read TGTGCCACCTCGGAAAAACTGTTTTTT. Translation: CATSEKLFF. V and J are TRBV7-9 and TRBJ1-4, with unresolved D. Germline assignment: CDR1 SEHNR and CDR2 FQNEAQ (reference sequence). The CDR3 sequence is 9 residues long. V was clipped by 10 bases and J by 8 bases, with 5 bases between them.

The chain recombines TRBV2 with TRBJ2-7; D gene unclear. This CDR3 region has 14 residues. Germline assignment: CDR1 SNHLY and CDR2 FYNNEI. V was shortened by 8 bases and J by 5 bases, with 19 bases between the two germline ends. The CDR3 here is CASEPMPRGDEQYF. CDR3 DNA: TGTGCCAGCGAACCCATGCCCCGCGGAGACGAGCAGTACTTC.

The V call is TRBV11-2, the J call TRBJ2-3, with unresolved D. The germline V gene has CDR1 SGHAT and CDR2 FQNNGV. The CDR3 is made up of 14 amino acids. Trimming removed 0 bases at V and 4 bases at J, with 8 bases between. CDR3 loop: CASSLDRRADTQYF. The DNA of the CDR3 is TGTGCCAGCAGCTTAGATCGAAGGGCAGATACGCAGTATTTT.

The chain is built from TRBV30 and TRBJ2-3; no clear D. CDR1 and CDR2 from the germline V gene are GTSNPN and SVGIG (reference sequence). The CDR3 is 11 residues long. Trimming shortened V by 4 bases and J by 8 bases, and 10 bases separated the two germline ends. CDR3: CAWITGTTQYF. As DNA, the CDR3 is TGTGCCTGGATCACGGGCACTACGCAGTATTTT.

The genes are TRBV5-4 and TRBJ1-2; D might be TRBD1 (6 bases). The CDR3 is 14 residues long. The ends were cut back, 4 bases at V and 3 bases at J, with 13 bases in the middle. In germline, CDR1 is SGHNT, CDR2 YYREEE (reference sequence). CDR3 coding DNA: TGTGCCAGCAGCGATGGGAGACAGGACTATGGCTACACCTTC. Amino acids: CASSDGRQDYGYTF.

The J gene is TRBJ2-7, the V gene TRBV5-1; 16 bases are shared with TRBD2. Germline CDR1 and CDR2: SGHRS and YFSETQ. With 3 bases clipped from V and 2 bases from J, the junction kept 5 bases outside the gene matches. This CDR3 region has 17 residues. The DNA of the CDR3 is TGCGCCAGCAGCTCCTCCGGGACTAGCGGGAGGGCCTACGAGCAGTACTTC. As protein: CASSSSGTSGRAYEQYF.

V is TRBV6-6 and J is TRBJ1-2, with TRBD1 identical over 8 bases. In germline, CDR1 is MNHNY, CDR2 SVGAGI (reference sequence). The CDR3 spans 13 residues. With V trimmed by 7 bases and J by 6 bases, 7 bases remained unmatched. The CDR3 nucleotides are TGTGCCAGCACCCAGGGGGCGCAAGATGGCTACACCTTC. This codes for CASTQGAQDGYTF.

Only one count was recorded for this clone. The junction differs from germline at one of its ends, possibly a read error. This sample includes further DNA sequences coding for the same CDR3. The chain combines TRBV7-3 with TRBJ2-2; perhaps TRBD1 as D (6 bases). CDR1 SGHTA and CDR2 FQGTGA come from the germline V gene. The CDR3 is 15 residues long. Here the CDR3 reads CASSLTKGGTGELFF. The CDR3 region has the DNA TGTGCCAGCAGTTTAACGAAAGGGGGCACCGGGGAGCTGTTTTTT.

The chain joins TRBV5-8 to TRBJ2-7, with 8 bases fitting TRBD1. CDR1 and CDR2 from the germline V gene are SGHTS and YDEGEE. The CDR3 runs 17 residues. V shed 3 bases, J shed 6 bases, and the junction held 17 bases outside the gene matches. The CDR3 protein is CASSSHLGQGASIEQYF. DNA for the CDR3: TGTGCCAGCAGCTCGCATCTCGGTCAGGGGGCGTCTATCGAGCAGTACTTC.

This clone turned up a few times. This chain joins TRBV27 and TRBJ1-2, with 9 bases identical to TRBD1. This CDR3 contains 13 residues. Germline V gene lookup returns CDR1 MNHEY and CDR2 SMNVEV (reference sequence). V lost 3 bases to trimming and J lost 10 bases; unmatched junction nucleotides: 6. Here the CDR3 reads CASSFRDREIYTF. The CDR3 nucleotides read TGTGCCAGCAGTTTTAGGGACAGGGAAATCTACACCTTC.

This clone was counted many times. The rearrangement links TRBV2 to TRBJ1-4; TRBD1 aligns across 7 bases. CDR1 is SNHLY and CDR2 is FYNNEI in the germline V gene. V trimming: 6 bases; J trimming: 3 bases; junction bases outside the gene matches: 7. This CDR3 contains 15 residues. CDR3 coding DNA: TGTGCCAGCAGGACTTACAGGGGAGCTAATGAAAAACTGTTTTTT. Its translation: CASRTYRGANEKLFF.

The genes are TRBV15 and TRBJ2-3; possibly TRBD2 for D (7 bases). V lost 3 bases, J lost 1 base, and 14 bases lay in between. This CDR3 has 16 residues. Germline V gene data show CDR1 as LNHNV and CDR2 as YYDKDF (reference sequence). This CDR3 is CATSRGAGVGTDTQYF. CDR3 in DNA: TGTGCCACCAGCAGGGGGGCGGGGGTGGGCACAGATACGCAGTATTTT.

V is TRBV9 and J is TRBJ1-1; D not certain. Germline values: CDR1 SGDLS, CDR2 YYNGEE. This CDR3 has 13 amino acids. V lost 7 bases and J 3 bases, leaving 13 bases between the germline ends. The CDR3 spells CASSIEHDTEAFF. The CDR3 region has the DNA TGTGCCAGCTCGATAGAACATGACACTGAAGCTTTCTTT.

This chain connects TRBV5-1 to TRBJ2-3, with 10 nucleotides matching TRBD1. This CDR3 has 14 amino acids. Germline values: CDR1 SGHRS, CDR2 YFSETQ. After removal of 4 bases from V and 4 bases from J, the junction contained 3 bases not matched to a gene. CDR3 sequence reads: CASSRDRGSDTQYF. The CDR3 DNA reads TGCGCCAGCAGCCGGGACAGGGGATCAGATACGCAGTATTTT.

The chain couples TRBV6-4 to TRBJ1-6; the D is unclear. This CDR3 is 16 amino acids long. CDR1 and CDR2 (germline): MRHNA, SNTAGT. V was shortened by 6 bases and J by 0 bases, with 12 bases between the two germline ends. The CDR3 bases are TGTGCCAGCAGAAACGTCACAAGCTCCTATAATTCACCCCTCCACTTT. Encoded protein: CASRNVTSSYNSPLHF.

The chain employs TRBV28 and TRBJ2-7; D is undetermined. Per germline, CDR1 MDHEN and CDR2 SYDVKM. The CDR3 has 12 amino acids. V dropped 4 bases and J dropped 3 bases, with 7 bases sitting between them. CDR3: CASSWSLYEQYF. The CDR3 DNA reads TGTGCCAGCAGTTGGTCCCTCTACGAGCAGTACTTC.

The gene calls are TRBV6-6 and TRBJ1-5; D remains unclear. CDR1 is MNHNY and CDR2 is SVGAGI in the germline V gene (reference sequence). The V gene lost 6 bases and the J gene lost 7 bases, with 10 bases spanning the gap. The length of the CDR3 is 12 residues. CDR3 region: CASSPHLQPQHF. In nucleotides, the CDR3 is TGTGCCAGCAGCCCTCATCTCCAGCCCCAGCATTTT.

The gene calls are TRBV5-1 and TRBJ2-2, with D maybe TRBD1 (5 bases). Germline values: CDR1 SGHRS, CDR2 YFSETQ. The CDR3 has 13 residues. The V end lost 3 bases, the J end lost 4 bases, and 7 bases lay between the germline ends. CDR3 sequence reads: CASSWGPTGELFF. The CDR3, as DNA: TGCGCCAGCAGCTGGGGCCCCACCGGGGAGCTGTTTTTT.

The V and J genes are TRBV7-8 and TRBJ1-5; maybe TRBD1 (6 bases). Trimming cost V 0 bases and J 4 bases, with 10 bases left between them. The CDR3 has 15 amino acids. Germline lookup yields CDR1 SGHVS and CDR2 FQNEAQ. The CDR3 region is CASSLAAGANQPQHF. CDR3 DNA sequence: TGTGCCAGCAGCTTAGCAGCGGGGGCGAATCAGCCCCAGCATTTT.

The J gene is TRBJ1-1, the V gene TRBV29-1, with a possible D match to TRBD1 (5 bases). Per germline, CDR1 SQVTM and CDR2 ANQGSEA. Between the trimmed V and J ends, which lost 3 bases and 10 bases, there was a span of 12 bases. The length of the CDR3 is 11 residues. Here the CDR3 reads CSVEGVFAAFF. The CDR3 bases are TGCAGCGTTGAGGGGGTGTTCGCAGCTTTCTTT.

J is TRBJ2-7 and V is TRBV5-6; 8 bases match TRBD2. Germline CDR1 and CDR2: SGHDT and YYEEEE. The CDR3 is 14 residues long. V was clipped by 6 bases and J by 4 bases; unmatched bases: 9. The CDR3 spells CASIKLSGGYEQYF. The CDR3 DNA sequence: TGTGCCAGCATCAAATTGAGCGGGGGATACGAGCAGTACTTC.

V gene TRBV7-2 combines with J gene TRBJ2-1, with TRBD2 matching over 10 bases. V shed 4 bases and J 4 bases; nucleotides not matched to a gene: 4. The length of the CDR3 is 15 residues. CDR1 is SGHTA, CDR2 FQGNSA, per germline. In DNA, the CDR3 is TGTGCCAGCAGCTCTAGCGGGAGCTATTACAATGAGCAGTTCTTC. Translated: CASSSSGSYYNEQFF.